This paragraph reports one T cell receptor beta chain. As yet, its antigen is unknown. This record comes from a study of OX40 agonist ivuxolimab in advanced cancers. Study overall: Of mixed ages from roughly 23 to 85 and averaging roughly 60 years, the group was approximately 84% male.

Measured with immunoSEQ multiplex PCR; TCRdb has only the in-frame clones, and not every one. This sample has about 20,000 clones, with about 90% found just once. Whole-study findings and limits: Undetermined was the antigen specificity of the expanded peripheral T cells.

Germline V CDR1 and CDR2: SGHTA, FQGTGA. V was pared by 2 bases and J by 8 bases, with 10 bases between. The length of the CDR3 is 13 residues. This specimen was CD4+ or CD8+ T cells sorted from blood, taken in a trial of the OX40 agonist ivuxolimab. V is TRBV7-3 and J is TRBJ2-1, with D perhaps TRBD1 or TRBD2 (5 bases each). The sequence was collected from an adult with an advanced solid tumor such as melanoma, head and neck, liver or kidney cancer. The CDR3 reads CASSLASGHEQFF. The CDR3, as DNA: TGTGCCAGCAGCTTAGCATCGGGGCATGAGCAGTTCTTC.